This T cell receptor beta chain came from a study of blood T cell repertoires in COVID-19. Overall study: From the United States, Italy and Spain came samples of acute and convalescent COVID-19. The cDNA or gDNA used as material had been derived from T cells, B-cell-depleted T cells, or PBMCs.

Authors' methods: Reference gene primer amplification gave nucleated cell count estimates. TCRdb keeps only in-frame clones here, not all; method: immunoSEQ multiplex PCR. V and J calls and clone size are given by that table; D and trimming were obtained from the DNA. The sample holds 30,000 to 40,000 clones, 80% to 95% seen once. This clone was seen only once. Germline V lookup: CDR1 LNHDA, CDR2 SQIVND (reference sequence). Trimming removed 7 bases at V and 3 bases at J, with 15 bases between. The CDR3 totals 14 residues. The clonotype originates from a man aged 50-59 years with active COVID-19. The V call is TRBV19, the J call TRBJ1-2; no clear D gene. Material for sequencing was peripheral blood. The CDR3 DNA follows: TGTGCCAGTACCACCCTTTCGCAGGACTATGGCTACACCTTC. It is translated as CASTTLSQDYGYTF.